The 5 T cell receptor beta chains given below trace back to one sample, sequenced in a study of lymphopenia after photon versus proton radiotherapy. Sequencing used immunoSEQ multiplex PCR; TCRdb keeps in-frame clones, though not all of them. The sample lists approximately 71,000 clones; roughly 90% were seen once. The sample here was peripheral blood, taken from a patient treated with photon-based radiotherapy. The receptors come from a woman aged 70-85 years with pancreatic cancer.

This clone is a singleton in its sample. The chain couples TRBV4-3 to TRBJ1-2; D ambiguous. V lost 1 base and J lost 3, with 18 bases in between. Germline-derived CDR1 and CDR2 are LGHNA and YSLEER. The CDR3 is 17 amino acids. The CDR3 sequence is CASSQADPRVRYYGYTF. DNA for the CDR3: TGCGCCAGCAGCCAAGCTGATCCTCGGGTTAGATACTATGGCTACACCTTC.

The chain carries TRBV7-6 and TRBJ2-5, with TRBD1 matching 9 bases. Per the germline V gene, CDR1 is SGHVS and CDR2 is FNYEAQ. The CDR3 has 14 residues. After removal of 6 bases from V and 3 bases from J, the junction contained 5 bases not matched to a gene. The CDR3 nucleotides read TGTGCCAGCAGGACAAGGGACAGGGAAGAGACCCAGTACTTC. The encoded protein is CASRTRDREETQYF.

The chain employs TRBV28 and TRBJ1-3; the match to TRBD1 covers 9 bases. The V gene's germline CDR1 is MDHEN and CDR2 SYDVKM. Losses at the gene ends were 5 bases for V and 3 bases for J; bases not matched to a gene: 5. CDR3 length equals 15 residues. CDR3: CASSTGGADGNTIYF. In DNA form, the CDR3 reads TGTGCCAGCAGTACAGGGGGCGCGGATGGAAACACCATATATTTT. Combining the CDR3 with reference TRBV28 and TRBJ1-3 gives the whole variable domain DVKVTQSSRYLVKRTGEKVFLECVQDMDHENMFWYRQDPGLGLRLIYFSYDVKMKEKGDIPEGYSVSREKKERFSLILESASTNQTSMYLCASSTGGADGNTIYFGEGSWLTVV.

The chain employs TRBV7-2 and TRBJ1-2; D is unclear. The germline V gene has CDR1 SGHTA and CDR2 FQGNSA. This CDR3 spans 12 amino acids. Trimming took off 0 bases at V and 1 base at J, with 0 bases between the two ends. The CDR3 DNA sequence: TGTGCCAGCAGCTTAGCTAACTATGGCTACACCTTC. It translates to CASSLANYGYTF.

This sequence joins TRBV2 and TRBJ1-4, with no clear D. This CDR3 is built from 15 residues. CDR1 is SNHLY and CDR2 is FYNNEI in the germline V gene. V was shortened by 10 bases and J by 2 bases, with 17 bases between the two germline ends. CDR3 protein: CATRGPGATNEKLFF. In DNA, the CDR3 is TGTGCCACCCGCGGTCCGGGAGCCACTAATGAAAAACTGTTTTTT.